This T cell receptor (beta chain) was sequenced during a study of T cell changes during pregnancy in multiple sclerosis. V shed 3 bases, J shed 6 bases, and the junction held 16 bases outside the gene matches. CDR1 SGHRS and CDR2 YFSETQ come from the germline V gene. The CDR3 runs to 17 residues. The protocol was immunoSEQ multiplex PCR, while the TCRdb copy is restricted to in-frame clones and leaves out a portion. The data contain roughly 90,000 clones, almost 95% of them singletons. The receptor comes from a female donor with multiple sclerosis, enrolled in a pregnancy study. This chain uses TRBV5-1 with TRBJ2-3; 7 bases fit TRBD2. This material consisted of peripheral blood, taken in the third trimester of pregnancy. The CDR3 nucleotides are TGCGCCAGCAGCTCGGACGTGGCGGGAGTGGCCCCCGATACGCAGTATTTT. It codes for CASSSDVAGVAPDTQYF.